These T cell receptor beta chains were read from a single sample in a study of CD8 T cells in Susac syndrome. TCRdb re-called the immunoSEQ multiplex PCR reads with MiXCR, one entry per CDR3 protein. The sample has 100,000 to 150,000 distinct CDR3 sequences; just under 95% are singletons. The sequenced sample consisted of CD8+ T cells from PBMCs. The receptors originated from a human donor with Susac syndrome. Both conserved end residues are part of each CDR3. A D gene is named only where the DNA matches it firmly. Some rows have no size entry. The others give once, few or many, or a class for an expanded clone.

clone_size,v_call,d_call,j_call,cdr3_nt,cdr3_aa
-,TRBV5-1,-,TRBJ1-1,TGCGCCAGCAGCCGAACGGTGGGGCGGAACACTGAAGCTTTCTTT,CASSRTVGRNTEAFF
-,TRBV6-2/TRBV6-3,-,TRBJ2-1,TGTGCCAGCAGTTACCAGGGTCCCGTCGTGCGGCAGTTCTTC,CASSYQGPVVRQFF
-,TRBV6-4,TRBD2,TRBJ2-5,TGTGCCAGCAGTGAAAGTGCTAGCGGGATGGAGACCCAGTACTTC,CASSESASGMETQYF
-,TRBV20-1,TRBD2,TRBJ2-5,TGCAGTGCTAGAGTTGGCGCTAGCGGGAGGGCCTGGGAGACCCAGTACTTC,CSARVGASGRAWETQYF
once,TRBV20-1,-,TRBJ1-2,TGCAGTGCTACTTTCCGGAACCTCTATGGCTACACCTTC,CSATFRNLYGYTF
-,TRBV12-3/TRBV12-4,-,TRBJ1-2,TGTGCCAGCAGTTTGGGGGTCTATGGCTACACCTTC,CASSLGVYGYTF
-,TRBV27,TRBD2,TRBJ2-5,TGTGCCAGCAGCGCGGGAGGGCCGGGAGAGACCCAGTACTTC,CASSAGGPGETQYF
once,TRBV9,-,TRBJ2-2,TGTGCCAGCAGCACCGTTGACACCGGGGAGCTGTTTTTT,CASSTVDTGELFF
-,TRBV20-1,-,TRBJ2-7,TGCAGTGCTAGAGGTGCGGGCATTGACGAGCAGTACTTC,CSARGAGIDEQYF
once,TRBV6-2/TRBV6-3,-,TRBJ2-5,TGTGCCAGCAGGCGGCGAAGGCGGGAGACCCAGTACTTC,CASRRRRRETQYF
-,TRBV2,TRBD1,TRBJ2-7,TGTGCCAGCAGTGCCCGGGACAGGGCCTACGAGCAGTACTTC,CASSARDRAYEQYF
-,TRBV3-1,-,TRBJ2-2,TGTGCCAGCAGTGACCCCCTCGACACCGGGGAGCTGTTTTTT,CASSDPLDTGELFF
-,TRBV6-1,TRBD1,TRBJ1-5,TGTGCCAGCAGCCCCGGGACAGACCTCAATCAGCCCCAGCATTTT,CASSPGTDLNQPQHF
-,TRBV19,TRBD1,TRBJ1-1,TGTGCCAGTACCATACAGGGGGTGGGCACTGAAGCTTTCTTT,CASTIQGVGTEAFF
-,TRBV6-4,-,TRBJ2-1,TGTGCCAGCAGTCAGGGGTCCTACAATGAGCAGTTCTTC,CASSQGSYNEQFF
-,TRBV30,TRBD1,TRBJ1-5,TGTGCCTGGAGCGCGGGACAGTACCTCAATCAGCCCCAGCATTTT,CAWSAGQYLNQPQHF
-,TRBV20-1,TRBD1,TRBJ2-1,TGCAGTGCCAGGGACAGGAACCCCTACAATGAGCAGTTCTTC,CSARDRNPYNEQFF
-,TRBV7-6,-,TRBJ1-6,TGTGCCAGCAGCTTATCTGGTTCACCCCTCCACTTT,CASSLSGSPLHF
-,TRBV2,TRBD1,TRBJ2-5,TGTGCCAGCAGAGGGACAGGGGATATGTATGAGACCCAGTACTTC,CASRGTGDMYETQYF
-,TRBV24-1,TRBD1,TRBJ2-1,TGTGCCACCAGTGATCTGACAGGGAATGAGCAGTTCTTC,CATSDLTGNEQFF
-,TRBV27,-,TRBJ2-1,TGTGCCAGCAGTTTAATAGATGCGACGACAAATGAGCAGTTCTTC,CASSLIDATTNEQFF
-,TRBV5-1,TRBD1,TRBJ2-5,TGCGCCAGCAGCTTAACAGGGGGCGAGGGGCAAGAGACCCAGTACTTC,CASSLTGGEGQETQYF
-,TRBV6-5,-,TRBJ2-1,TGTGCCTCAGGATCGGGCAATGAGCAGTTCTTC,CASGSGNEQFF
-,TRBV12-3/TRBV12-4,-,TRBJ2-3,TGTGCCAGCAGCTTCGTAAGAGATACGCAGTATTTT,CASSFVRDTQYF
-,TRBV16,-,TRBJ1-1,TGTGCCAGCAGCCTCGGACCGGGGGAAGTCACTGAAGCTTTCTTT,CASSLGPGEVTEAFF
-,TRBV20-1,TRBD1,TRBJ2-5,TGCAGTGCTCCCCTCCGGGACAGGGGGCGCTTGGGACAAGAGACCCAGTACTTC,CSAPLRDRGRLGQETQYF
-,TRBV13,TRBD2,TRBJ2-1,TGTGCCAGCAGCTTACCCGCGGGGGGTTCCTACAATGAGCAGTTCTTC,CASSLPAGGSYNEQFF
-,TRBV12-3/TRBV12-4,TRBD1,TRBJ1-2,TGTGCCAGCAGGGGACAGGGAGTTGGCTACACCTTC,CASRGQGVGYTF
-,TRBV20-1,-,TRBJ2-7,TGCAGTGCTAGAGTCCCGGAGGGACGGCGCTACGAGCAGTACTTC,CSARVPEGRRYEQYF
-,TRBV27,TRBD2,TRBJ2-7,TGTGCCAGCAGTTTATCAGCACTAGCGGGAGTCTACGAGCAGTACTTC,CASSLSALAGVYEQYF
-,TRBV20-1,TRBD1,TRBJ2-2,TGCAGTGCTAAACGGGACAGCGACACCGGGGAGCTGTTTTTT,CSAKRDSDTGELFF
-,TRBV27,-,TRBJ2-3,TGTGCCAGCAGGGGGGCCCTACCCACCACAGATACGCAGTATTTT,CASRGALPTTDTQYF
-,TRBV4-1,-,TRBJ1-2,TGCGCCAGCAGCCAAGTGGGCCTGACCGATAACTATGGCTACACCTTC,CASSQVGLTDNYGYTF
-,TRBV30,-,TRBJ2-3,TGTGCCTGGAGTACAACGCTAGTTACGCAGTATTTT,CAWSTTLVTQYF
-,TRBV4-2,TRBD1,TRBJ1-1,TGTGCCAGCAGCCAAGATATGACAGGGGCCCTCCTGAACACTGAAGCTTTCTTT,CASSQDMTGALLNTEAFF
-,TRBV14,-,TRBJ1-1,TGTGCCAGCAGCCAAGATCAAACGGCCCTGAGCACTGAAGCTTTCTTT,CASSQDQTALSTEAFF
-,TRBV28,-,TRBJ2-7,TGTGCCAGCAAAAGGGGCTACGAGCAGTACTTC,CASKRGYEQYF
-,TRBV4-3,TRBD1,TRBJ1-3,TGCGCCAGCAGCCACGGACAGGGAACTGGAAACACCATATATTTT,CASSHGQGTGNTIYF
-,TRBV20-1,-,TRBJ2-3,TGCAGTGCTAGAGGATGGAGAGATAGCACAGATACGCAGTATTTT,CSARGWRDSTDTQYF
-,TRBV4-2,-,TRBJ2-5,TGTGCCAGCAGCCCGGACGCAGCCGAACAAGAGACCCAGTACTTC,CASSPDAAEQETQYF
-,TRBV5-6,-,TRBJ2-5,TGTGCCAGCAGCTTGGAGCAGGGGATCCAAGAGACCCAGTACTTC,CASSLEQGIQETQYF
-,TRBV14,-,TRBJ2-7,TGTGCCAGCAGCCCCACGGGCTACGAGCAGTACTTC,CASSPTGYEQYF
-,TRBV12-5,-,TRBJ1-2,TGTGCTAGTGGCCCCGGGGAGGGGAATGGCTACACCTTC,CASGPGEGNGYTF
-,TRBV9,-,TRBJ2-3,TGTGCCAGCAGCGTAGCTAGCCCGTACACAGATACGCAGTATTTT,CASSVASPYTDTQYF
-,TRBV10-3,-,TRBJ2-7,TGTGCCATCAGTGAGTCGGGGAAGCCCTACGAGCAGTACTTC,CAISESGKPYEQYF
-,TRBV12-5,-,TRBJ1-5,TGTGCTAGTGGTTGGGGGGTTACCTTCAATCAGCCCCAGCATTTT,CASGWGVTFNQPQHF
-,TRBV9,TRBD1,TRBJ1-1,TGTGCCAGCAGCGTGAATAAGGACAGGGGGAACACTGAAGCTTTCTTT,CASSVNKDRGNTEAFF
-,TRBV7-3,-,TRBJ1-1,TGTGCCAGCAGCCTCAACCCAGGGGCCTCTGAAGCTTTCTTT,CASSLNPGASEAFF
-,TRBV4-3,TRBD1,TRBJ2-1,TGCGCCAGCAGTTTCGGGACAGGGGCAATAAATCCTACCTACAATGAGCAGTTCTTC,CASSFGTGAINPTYNEQFF
once,TRBV15,TRBD2,TRBJ2-1,TGTGCCACCAGCAGAGATCAGGGACTAGCTTACCATGAGCAGTTCTTC,CATSRDQGLAYHEQFF
-,TRBV28,TRBD1,TRBJ2-7,TGTGCCAGCAGTAAAGAGGGATGGACAGGGGTTCCCTACGAGCAGTACTTC,CASSKEGWTGVPYEQYF
-,TRBV6-5,TRBD1,TRBJ2-1,TGTGCCAGCAGTTACGGGACAGGGGTCAGTGAGCAGTTCTTC,CASSYGTGVSEQFF
once,TRBV6-5,-,TRBJ2-5,TGTGCCAGCAGTTCTCTCCCTCCGGACGCAGGGGAAATGGGGACCCAGTACTTC,CASSSLPPDAGEMGTQYF
-,TRBV5-6,TRBD1,TRBJ2-7,TGTGCCAGCAGCTTGTATGGGACAGGGAGTGGCGAGCAGTACTTC,CASSLYGTGSGEQYF
-,TRBV9,-,TRBJ2-5,TGTGCCAGCAGCGAGACAGCGGAAGAGACCCAGTACTTC,CASSETAEETQYF